The present T cell receptor (beta chain) was sequenced within a study of long-term antiretroviral therapy in people with HIV. Points from the study as a whole: ART adherence, viral resistance and therapy changes went undocumented. Blood in the study was drawn between the mid-2000s and the late 2010s, possibly under older ART regimens, which may be less effective than current ones.

Details on this clone: What it binds is not known.

Survey level was the resolution at which the v3.0 immunoSEQ assay ran. Produced via immunoSEQ multiplex PCR; TCRdb's table is partial and in-frame only. The data contain fewer than 10,000 clones, 84% of them singletons. This CDR3 spans 14 amino acids. Germline V gene sequence: CDR1 SGHKS, CDR2 YYEKEE (reference sequence). V was clipped by 0 bases and J by 1 base, with 4 bases between them. The sequencing used unsorted PBMCs, collected 0.3 years before starting antiretroviral therapy. The rearrangement uses TRBV5-5 and TRBJ2-2; D is unresolved. This receptor was obtained from a man aged 25 to 40 with HIV. The CDR3 bases are TGTGCCAGCAGCTTGGACGGGAACACCGGGGAGCTGTTTTTT. This sequence encodes CASSLDGNTGELFF.